These T cell receptor beta chains were read from a single sample in a study of blood T cell repertoires in COVID-19. Clones were read by immunoSEQ multiplex PCR, and TCRdb kept only the in-frame ones, dropping some. Counted here are about 330,000 clones, 83% occurring once; the ten biggest clones make up roughly 1.1%. The specimen sequenced was peripheral blood. These receptors originate from a woman aged 45-65 years with acute or convalescent COVID-19. Each CDR3 is given with its conserved first and last residue.

J	V	CDR3
TRBJ1-1	TRBV5-1	CASSPEGRTEAFF
TRBJ2-7	TRBV4-2	CASSRDRTGASYEQYF
TRBJ2-3	TRBV3-1/TRBV3-2	CASSQGGGGPLTDTQYF
TRBJ1-3	TRBV7-2	CASSQDRPGTLLRDTIYF
TRBJ1-1	TRBV6-2/TRBV6-3	CASSYRRQGLSTEAFF
TRBJ2-5	TRBV9	CASSVGVFGQETQYF
TRBJ2-1	TRBV9	CASSLAVSSYNEQFF
TRBJ1-1	TRBV7-2	CASSFAPTQAFF
TRBJ2-1	TRBV7-2	CASSLDLADNEQFF
TRBJ2-1	TRBV15	CATSRVGGEQFF